This T cell receptor (beta chain) was obtained from a study of T cell repertoires in cytomegalovirus infection. Study summary: Evidence of both CMV infection and a matching HLA type came from public TCR beta signatures.

Whole-study findings and limits: Clonotypes of TCR beta that were HLA-C-restricted and CMV-specific dominated the ex vivo response.

This clonotype occurred many times. Antigen: not known. A single record per CDR3 protein comes from TCRdb applying MiXCR to the reads. The sample carries 250,000 to 300,000 distinct CDR3 sequences, 9.1% recorded once. The CDR3 contains 14 residues. The V and J ends lost 4 bases and 7 bases respectively, with 14 bases between them. The germline V gene has CDR1 MNHEY and CDR2 SVGEGT. The sequencing sample was made of PBMCs. The chain has TRBV6-2 or TRBV6-3 and TRBJ1-5, with TRBD1 as a possible D gene (5 bases). This receptor was identified in a human donor in good health (CMV status not recorded). Some clones in this sample may be carry-over from other donors' samples. The CDR3 reads CASSSLGGVQPQHF. Written as DNA, the CDR3 is TGTGCCAGCAGTTCCTTGGGGGGTGTGCAGCCCCAGCATTTT.